These 24 T cell receptor beta chains originate from one sample sequenced in a study of T-cell memory formation after mild COVID-19. TCRdb ran MiXCR on the 5' RACE reads and lists one entry per CDR3 protein. Of a few hundred thousand distinct CDR3 sequences listed, roughly 25% were seen once; the top ten hold approximately 12%. Sample: PBMCs or a T cell subset sorted from them (not recorded which). The receptor source for this set is an adult woman who had mild COVID-19 (a few samples of this study predate the infection). Cell type and time point are not known.

This clonotype has only one observation. The CDR3 does not close with the conserved phenylalanine or tryptophan, likely indicating a read error. The V gene is TRBV18, the J gene TRBJ1-1; perhaps TRBD1 as D (6 bases). V was shortened by 3 bases and J by 0 bases, with 11 bases between the two germline ends. Germline CDR1 and CDR2: KGHSH and LQKENI. The CDR3 runs to 15 residues. CDR3 bases: TGTGCCAGCTCACCGTCCGGACAGATGAACACTGAAGCTTTCATT. Translation gives CASSPSGQMNTEAFI.

Only a few counts were recorded for this clonotype. This chain links TRBV4-3 with TRBJ2-1; D remains unclear. V lost 4 bases, J lost 6 bases, and 16 bases lay in between. CDR3 length: 15 amino acids. Germline V CDR1 and CDR2: LGHNA, YSLEER. CDR3 sequence: CASSPRTNGRNEQFF. DNA of the CDR3: TGCGCCAGCAGCCCACGAACTAACGGACGCAATGAGCAGTTCTTC.

The genes are TRBV4-2 and TRBJ1-3; weak D call: TRBD1 (5 bases). The germline V and J ends were trimmed by 4 bases and 1 base, with 17 bases remaining between them. This CDR3 spans 17 amino acids. Germline V CDR1 and CDR2: LGHNA, YNFKEQ. The CDR3 bases are TGTGCCAGCAGCCCCGAAAGCTCAGGGTTTTCTGGAAACACCATATATTTT. Translated: CASSPESSGFSGNTIYF.

J is TRBJ2-5 and V is TRBV7-7; TRBD1 is a possible D gene (6 bases). Germline V CDR1 and CDR2: SSHAT, FNYEAQ (reference sequence). V dropped 2 bases and J dropped 1 base, with 20 bases sitting between them. The CDR3 extends over 18 amino acids. The DNA of the CDR3 is TGTGCCAGCAGCTTAATCGGGATTGGATTAGGGGGCCAAGAGACCCAGTACTTC. This translates into CASSLIGIGLGGQETQYF.

This clonotype was seen only once. This chain links TRBV4-3 with TRBJ1-3; 8 bases agree with TRBD1. From germline, CDR1 is LGHNA and CDR2 YSLEER. J was trimmed by 8 bases and V by 4 bases; bases with no gene match: 7. The CDR3 is 14 residues long. The CDR3, as DNA: TGCGCCAGCAGCCTCGGACAGGGCGAGGACACCATATATTTT. Encoded protein: CASSLGQGEDTIYF.

In its sample, this clonotype was seen a few times. The J gene is TRBJ2-1, the V gene TRBV7-6; 11 nucleotides align to TRBD2. This CDR3 is 16 amino acids long. V lost 2 bases and J lost 7; bases outside the gene matches: 7. The germline V gene has CDR1 SGHVS and CDR2 FNYEAQ. Written as DNA, the CDR3 is TGTGCCAGCAGCTTAACCCTGGGACTAGCGGCTAATGAGCAGTTCTTC. Encoded protein: CASSLTLGLAANEQFF.

This clonotype was picked up a small number of times. The chain is built from TRBV27 and TRBJ2-7; 12 nucleotides agree with TRBD2. The CDR3 is made up of 13 amino acids. V shed 8 bases, J shed 7 bases, and the junction held 6 bases outside the gene matches. CDR1 is MNHEY and CDR2 is SMNVEV in the germline V gene (reference sequence). The CDR3: CASCRLAGEEQYF. The CDR3 region has the DNA TGTGCCAGCTGTAGACTAGCGGGGGAAGAGCAGTACTTC.

The chain carries TRBV5-1 and TRBJ2-2; TRBD1 agrees at 8 bases. The CDR3 sequence is 15 residues long. The trim removed 3 bases at V and 4 bases at J, leaving 5 bases unmatched. From germline, CDR1 is SGHRS and CDR2 YFSETQ. The CDR3 sequence: CASSWTGSGTGELFF. CDR3 DNA sequence: TGCGCCAGCAGCTGGACAGGGTCGGGCACCGGGGAGCTGTTTTTT.

This clonotype was observed a handful of times. V gene TRBV7-9 combines with J gene TRBJ1-2, with D uncertain. V dropped 1 base and J dropped 5 bases, with 5 bases sitting between them. CDR1 and CDR2 from the germline V gene are SEHNR and FQNEAQ (reference sequence). CDR3 length: 12 amino acids. The CDR3 DNA reads as TGTGCCAGCAGCTTAGAGATATATGGCTACACCTTC. Amino acid sequence: CASSLEIYGYTF.

The gene calls are TRBV27 and TRBJ2-7; 8 bases map to TRBD1. V dropped 6 bases and J dropped 6; count of bases not matched to a gene: 7. Germline lookup yields CDR1 MNHEY and CDR2 SMNVEV (reference sequence). This CDR3 comprises 13 residues. CDR3 sequence: CASRGQASVEQYF. CDR3 nucleotide sequence: TGTGCCAGCAGGGGACAGGCGAGCGTCGAGCAGTACTTC.

This clonotype has a handful of counts. The chain employs TRBV7-9 and TRBJ2-5; 8 bases are shared with TRBD2. CDR1 is SEHNR, CDR2 FQNEAQ, per germline (reference sequence). CDR3 length: 16 amino acids. V lost 2 bases, J lost 5 bases, and 10 bases stayed unmatched. The CDR3 region is CASSLYSRGGRETQYF. CDR3 DNA: TGTGCCAGCAGCTTATATTCCCGGGGGGGCCGCGAGACCCAGTACTTC.

The V and J genes are TRBV15 and TRBJ1-1; D not certain. V lost 3 bases and J 2 bases, leaving 13 bases between the germline ends. Germline values: CDR1 LNHNV, CDR2 YYDKDF (reference sequence). This CDR3 spans 15 amino acids. The CDR3 region is CATSRYIGINTEAFF. CDR3 coding DNA: TGTGCCACCAGCAGGTACATAGGGATTAACACTGAAGCTTTCTTT.

This chain joins TRBV5-1 and TRBJ2-7; TRBD2 matches 8 bases. The CDR3 runs 17 residues. V lost 0 bases to trimming and J lost 2 bases; unmatched junction nucleotides: 10. The germline V gene encodes CDR1 SGHRS and CDR2 YFSETQ. CDR3 in DNA: TGCGCCAGCAGCTTGGGCCCTCAGGTAGCGGGAACCTACGAGCAGTACTTC. It is translated as CASSLGPQVAGTYEQYF. The full variable domain, in which reference TRBV5-1 and TRBJ2-7 provide the parts outside the CDR3, is KAGVTQTPRYLIKTRGQQVTLSCSPISGHRSVSWYQQTPGQGLQFLFEYFSETQRNKGNFPGRFSGRQFSNSRSEMNVSTLELGDSALYLCASSLGPQVAGTYEQYFGPGTRLTVT.

This sequence joins TRBV5-1 and TRBJ2-7; possibly TRBD2 for D (5 bases). The CDR3 spans 15 residues. Germline lookup yields CDR1 SGHRS and CDR2 YFSETQ. V was trimmed by 0 bases and J by 5 bases, leaving 15 bases between them. CDR3 amino acids: CASSLEPGLDNEQYF. CDR3 coding DNA: TGCGCCAGCAGCTTGGAACCGGGATTGGATAACGAGCAGTACTTC. The variable domain in full, completed from reference TRBV5-1 and TRBJ2-7, reads KAGVTQTPRYLIKTRGQQVTLSCSPISGHRSVSWYQQTPGQGLQFLFEYFSETQRNKGNFPGRFSGRQFSNSRSEMNVSTLELGDSALYLCASSLEPGLDNEQYFGPGTRLTVT.

The chain is built from TRBV29-1 and TRBJ2-3; D is possibly TRBD2 (5 bases). Germline-derived CDR1 and CDR2 are SQVTM and ANQGSEA. Trimming shortened V by 3 bases and J by 2 bases, and 15 bases separated the two germline ends. The CDR3 has 15 residues. This CDR3 reads CSVEARGGLTDTQYF. CDR3 nucleotide sequence: TGCAGCGTTGAGGCGCGAGGAGGCCTCACAGATACGCAGTATTTT.

V usage is TRBV12-3 or TRBV12-4 and J usage is TRBJ1-1; tentatively, D is TRBD1 (5 bases). Trimming shortened V by 6 bases and J by 1 base, and 18 bases separated the two germline ends. This CDR3 comprises 16 residues. CDR3 sequence: CASSPPGRLRNTEAFF. In DNA form, the CDR3 reads TGTGCCAGCAGCCCACCGGGACGGTTAAGGAACACTGAAGCTTTCTTT.

As to this clonotype: An end of the junction does not agree with germline; a read error may underlie this. The CDR3 loop is CASSSEGGTGDSF. CDR3 sequence (DNA): TGTGCCAGCAGCTCCGAGGGTGGGACAGGGGATTCCTTC. V and J are TRBV2 and TRBJ2-1, with TRBD1 matching over 10 bases. The CDR3 runs 13 residues. Germline V gene sequence: CDR1 SNHLY, CDR2 FYNNEI.

The CDR3 here is CASSHANRVEKLFF. Written as DNA, the CDR3 is TGCGCCAGCAGCCACGCGAATCGGGTGGAAAAACTGTTTTTT. The V and J genes are TRBV4-1 and TRBJ1-4; D is uncertain. The CDR3 length is 14 residues. Germline V gene data show CDR1 as MGHRA and CDR2 as YSYEKL. V was trimmed by 3 bases and J by 8 bases, leaving 13 bases between them.

This clonotype was counted at least ten times. The chain combines TRBV7-6 with TRBJ1-1, with D perhaps TRBD1 (6 bases). CDR1 SGHVS and CDR2 FNYEAQ come from the germline V gene. V was clipped by 3 bases and J by 6 bases, with 17 bases between them. The CDR3 spans 15 residues. The CDR3 nucleotides are TGTGCCAGCAGCTTTAGACAGGCCACGACGGCTGAAGCTTTCTTT. It encodes CASSFRQATTAEAFF.

The V gene is TRBV24-1, the J gene TRBJ2-7; 9 bases line up with TRBD1. CDR1 and CDR2 from the germline V gene are KGHDR and SFDVKD. V lost 2 bases and J lost 4; bases outside the gene matches: 5. The CDR3 is 15 residues long. CDR3 coding DNA: TGTGCCACCAGTGATTCCACGACAGGGGGTTACGAGCAGTACTTC. It specifies CATSDSTTGGYEQYF.

This clonotype was found a few times. J is TRBJ2-1 and V is TRBV30; 7 bases map to TRBD2. Germline V lookup: CDR1 GTSNPN, CDR2 SVGIG (reference sequence). CDR3 size: 13 residues. J was trimmed by 7 bases and V by 4 bases; bases with no gene match: 7. The CDR3 region has the DNA TGTGCCTGGATAACTCCTAGCGGAAATGAGCAGTTCTTC. Translated: CAWITPSGNEQFF.

This sequence joins TRBV14 and TRBJ1-6, with D possibly TRBD1 on 6 matching bases. Trimming removed 2 bases from V and 5 bases from J, with 10 bases in between. Germline V gives CDR1 SGHDN, CDR2 FVKESK. The CDR3 extends over 15 amino acids. For the CDR3, the DNA is TGTGCCAGCAGCCAATGGGACACCCATAATTCACCCCTCCACTTT. Amino acids: CASSQWDTHNSPLHF.

CDR3 region: CASSLVRDRGGKLFF. Written as DNA, the CDR3 is TGTGCCAGCAGTTTGGTACGGGACAGGGGAGGAAAACTGTTTTTT. The gene calls are TRBV12-3 or TRBV12-4 and TRBJ1-4; 10 nucleotides line up with TRBD1. V dropped 3 bases and J dropped 10; count of bases not matched to a gene: 8. The CDR3 has 15 amino acids.

This clonotype was counted between two and nine times. V and J are TRBV7-2 and TRBJ1-2; no clear D. The CDR3 sequence is 15 residues long. Germline CDR1 SGHTA, CDR2 FQGNSA. Trimming took off 5 bases at V and 7 bases at J, with 20 bases between the two ends. CDR3 coding DNA: TGTGCCAGCAGCACTAGGGCCGACGGGGTTGGTGGCTACACCTTC. Translated, it gives CASSTRADGVGGYTF.